This T cell receptor beta chain comes out of a study of control samples from healthy donors and cancer patients. The table came from immunoSEQ multiplex PCR; TCRdb's copy has only in-frame clones and leaves some out. Of roughly 400,000 clones listed, 90% were seen once; the top ten hold about 6.3%. The CDR3 totals 14 residues. Trimming removed 2 bases from V and 6 bases from J; junction bases left unmatched: 4. Per the germline V gene, CDR1 is MGHRA and CDR2 is YSYEKL. The sequencing input was PBMCs. The sequence came from a man aged 40-49 years with head and neck cancer. This chain links TRBV4-1 with TRBJ2-1; 7 positions agree with TRBD1. The CDR3 nucleotides are TGCGCCAGCAGCCAACAGGGGGAGATCAATGAGCAGTTCTTC. This encodes CASSQQGEINEQFF.